The 20 T cell receptor beta chains reported below all come from one sample, sequenced in a study of cytomegalovirus exposure and HLA in healthy donors. The PCR used 60 Vbeta and 13 Jbeta primers. Sequenced by immunoSEQ multiplex PCR; TCRdb stores in-frame clones only, minus some. The sample consists of over 200,000 clones, around 89% of them appearing once. Sequenced sample: PBMCs. The source of these receptors is a woman aged 18-29 years in good health and CMV-seronegative.

The chain joins TRBV7-9 to TRBJ2-3; D gene ambiguous. The V and J ends lost 4 bases and 6 bases respectively, with 8 bases between them. The CDR3 consists of 12 residues. Germline CDR1 and CDR2: SEHNR and FQNEAQ (reference sequence). DNA of the CDR3: TGTGCCAGCAGCTCGGTTACGGATACGCAGTATTTT. It encodes CASSSVTDTQYF.

The V call is TRBV9, the J call TRBJ1-1; TRBD1 aligns across 8 bases. CDR3 length equals 13 residues. Germline V gene sequence: CDR1 SGDLS, CDR2 YYNGEE. With 1 base clipped from V and 6 bases from J, the junction kept 2 bases outside the gene matches. The CDR3 sequence is CASSVRTGPEAFF. The CDR3 DNA reads TGTGCCAGCAGCGTACGGACAGGGCCTGAAGCTTTCTTT.

V gene TRBV29-1 combines with J gene TRBJ2-5; no definite D call. V was shortened by 4 bases and J by 1 base, with 10 bases between the two germline ends. This CDR3 comprises 13 residues. Germline V gives CDR1 SQVTM, CDR2 ANQGSEA. CDR3: CSVAFSSQETQYF. DNA of the CDR3: TGCAGCGTTGCATTCTCTAGCCAAGAGACCCAGTACTTC.

The chain carries TRBV4-3 and TRBJ1-2, with 9 bases aligning to TRBD1. The germline V gene has CDR1 LGHNA and CDR2 YSLEER. The CDR3 has 15 amino acids. J gave up 4 bases and V 4 bases, and 7 bases lay outside the gene matches. The CDR3 nucleotides read TGCGCCAGCAGCCGGGAGGGACAGGGATTCTATGGCTACACCTTC. Its translation: CASSREGQGFYGYTF.

The V call is TRBV5-1, the J call TRBJ2-2, with TRBD1 matching 11 bases. The CDR3 runs 17 residues. V trimming: 0 bases; J trimming: 7 bases; junction bases outside the gene matches: 8. The germline V gene encodes CDR1 SGHRS and CDR2 YFSETQ. CDR3 region: CASSLGSDRGQVGELFF. DNA for the CDR3: TGCGCCAGCAGCTTGGGATCGGACAGGGGGCAAGTCGGGGAGCTGTTTTTT. Complete variable domain (other parts from reference TRBV5-1 and TRBJ2-2): KAGVTQTPRYLIKTRGQQVTLSCSPISGHRSVSWYQQTPGQGLQFLFEYFSETQRNKGNFPGRFSGRQFSNSRSEMNVSTLELGDSALYLCASSLGSDRGQVGELFFGEGSRLTVL.

The J gene is TRBJ2-2, the V gene TRBV5-4; perhaps TRBD2 as D (5 bases). V was shortened by 4 bases and J by 4 bases, with 14 bases between the two germline ends. The CDR3 is made up of 15 amino acids. Germline CDR1 SGHNT, CDR2 YYREEE (reference sequence). This CDR3 reads CASSQPLRGTGELFF. As DNA, the CDR3 is TGTGCCAGCAGCCAACCTTTACGGGGCACCGGGGAGCTGTTTTTT.

The chain combines TRBV5-1 with TRBJ2-5; possibly TRBD2 for D (6 bases). With the DNA end fitting TRBJ2-7 better, the J assignment may be wrong. Per germline, CDR1 SGHRS and CDR2 YFSETQ. This CDR3 region has 17 residues. For the CDR3, the DNA is TGCGCCAGCAGCTCGGCGAGCGGGCGGGAAGCGGTCCACGAGCAGTACTTC. It is translated as CASSSASGREAVHEQYF.

This chain joins TRBV6-5 and TRBJ1-2; D gene ambiguous. The length of the CDR3 is 12 residues. V was shortened by 6 bases and J by 3 bases, with 8 bases between the two germline ends. Germline assignment: CDR1 MNHEY and CDR2 SVGAGI. CDR3: CASSRGYYGYTF. The DNA for the CDR3 is TGTGCCAGCAGCCGCGGATACTATGGCTACACCTTC.

CDR3 bases: TGTGCCAGCAGCTACTTAGGTGGCGGGGGAAGCAATGAGCAGTTCTTC. It is translated as CASSYLGGGGSNEQFF. The J gene is TRBJ2-1, the V gene TRBV11-2, with TRBD2 matching over 7 bases. The V gene's germline CDR1 is SGHAT and CDR2 FQNNGV. V was clipped by 4 bases and J by 6 bases; unmatched bases: 12. This CDR3 comprises 16 residues.

This clone showed up just a few times. V usage is TRBV21-1 and J usage is TRBJ2-5; the D segment call TRBD2 is taken from the table without a DNA check. TRBV21-1 is shown as a pseudogene. There are 15 residues in the CDR3. CDR3 in amino acids: CARPSEAIPRETQYF. In DNA form, the CDR3 reads TGTGCCCGCCCTTCTGAGGCAATCCCACGGGAGACCCAGTACTTC.

This clone was seen a few times. This rearrangement joins TRBV27 to TRBJ2-2; 9 nucleotides agree with TRBD1. V shed 6 bases, J shed 9 bases, and the junction held 8 bases outside the gene matches. The CDR3 totals 14 residues. The V gene's germline CDR1 is MNHEY and CDR2 SMNVEV (reference sequence). The CDR3 reads CASRRDRVDRELFF. In DNA, the CDR3 is TGTGCCAGCAGGAGGGACAGGGTTGACCGGGAGCTGTTTTTT.

The V gene is TRBV7-6, the J gene TRBJ2-1; TRBD2 matches 9 bases. The V segment lost 1 base and the J segment 4 bases; nucleotides outside the gene matches: 8. The CDR3 totals 17 residues. Germline CDR1 and CDR2: SGHVS and FNYEAQ. The CDR3, as DNA: TGTGCCAGCAGCTTAGGGGTAGCGGGAGATTTTTACAATGAGCAGTTCTTC. Translating it yields CASSLGVAGDFYNEQFF.

The V call is TRBV6-5, the J call TRBJ1-1; 9 bases map to TRBD1. The J segment lost 0 bases and the V segment lost 2 bases, leaving 1 base of the junction unmatched. The CDR3 is 15 residues long. Germline CDR1 MNHEY, CDR2 SVGAGI. The CDR3 here is CASSYRTGVNTEAFF. In DNA, the CDR3 is TGTGCCAGCAGTTACAGGACAGGGGTGAACACTGAAGCTTTCTTT.

The chain's CDR3 is CASSQDWRGDTQYF. The CDR3 nucleotides are TGCGCCAGCAGCCAAGATTGGCGGGGGGATACGCAGTATTTT. The rearrangement links TRBV4-1 to TRBJ2-3; 7 bases agree with TRBD2. Germline CDR1 MGHRA, CDR2 YSYEKL. V lost 0 bases, J lost 6 bases, and 3 bases stayed unmatched. CDR3 size: 14 residues.

The chain couples TRBV4-3 to TRBJ2-7; TRBD2 matches 10 bases. V lost 3 bases to trimming and J lost 2 bases; unmatched junction nucleotides: 4. This CDR3 region has 15 residues. In germline, CDR1 is LGHNA, CDR2 YSLEER. This CDR3 reads CASSQVLAGAYEQYF. CDR3 nucleotides: TGCGCCAGCAGCCAGGTCCTAGCGGGGGCCTACGAGCAGTACTTC.

This clone was observed a handful of times. The V and J genes are TRBV6-6 and TRBJ1-5; D is undetermined. V was shortened by 8 bases and J by 7 bases, with 21 bases between the two germline ends. Germline CDR1 is MNHNY and CDR2 is SVGAGI (reference sequence). The CDR3 runs 15 residues. CDR3 coding DNA: TGTGCCAGCTCTCAATCGCGGCCCGGTTCCCAGCCCCAGCATTTT. It specifies CASSQSRPGSQPQHF.

V gene TRBV5-8 combines with J gene TRBJ2-7; TRBD2 aligns across 14 bases. J gave up 5 bases and V 5 bases, and 18 bases lay outside the gene matches. The CDR3 sequence is 19 residues long. The germline gives CDR1 SGHTS, CDR2 YDEGEE. The CDR3 region is CASRRVPGLAGEGVHEQYF. CDR3 DNA: TGTGCCAGCAGACGGGTACCGGGACTAGCGGGAGAAGGGGTCCACGAGCAGTACTTC.

The V gene is TRBV7-8, the J gene TRBJ1-1; D is ambiguous. Germline V gene sequence: CDR1 SGHVS, CDR2 FQNEAQ. The CDR3 runs 12 residues. V was shortened by 6 bases and J by 7 bases, with 12 bases between the two germline ends. CDR3 nucleotides: TGTGCCAGCAGTAGAGCGGGTAGTGAAGCTTTCTTT. Amino acids: CASSRAGSEAFF. The entire variable domain, with the rest obtained from reference TRBV7-8 and TRBJ1-1, is as follows: GAGVSQSPRYKVAKRGQDVALRCDPISGHVSLFWYQQALGQGPEFLTYFQNEAQLDKSGLPSDRFFAERPEGSVSTLKIQRTQQEDSAVYLCASSRAGSEAFFGQGTRLTVV.

CDR3 amino acids: CASSPGQVELEQYF. CDR3 DNA sequence: TGTGCCAGCAGCCCCGGACAGGTCGAACTGGAGCAGTACTTC. This chain connects TRBV11-2 to TRBJ2-7, with 7 nucleotides matching TRBD1. Germline V gives CDR1 SGHAT, CDR2 FQNNGV. With V trimmed by 5 bases and J by 7 bases, 11 bases remained unmatched. The CDR3 totals 14 residues.

The V and J genes are TRBV2 and TRBJ1-3; no definite D call. The V gene lost 4 bases and the J gene lost 3 bases, with 10 bases spanning the gap. The CDR3 sequence is 14 residues long. Germline V lookup: CDR1 SNHLY, CDR2 FYNNEI. CDR3 residues: CASSAETGGNTIYF. The CDR3 coding sequence is TGTGCCAGCAGTGCCGAAACGGGTGGAAACACCATATATTTT.